This T cell receptor beta chain was identified during a study of shared clonotypes between healthy human individuals. Study-wide results and limits: Some clonotypes were shared by all four sorted-subset donors, while others were not shared. The non-shared ones had lower generation probabilities than the shared ones.

Terminally differentiated effector memory CD45RA+ cells were excluded from the naive CD8 cells, which were CD45RO-negative and positively selected for CCR7. For this clone: Antigen unknown.

Clones were sequenced by immunoSEQ multiplex PCR, and TCRdb holds only the in-frame ones, with some missing. The sample lists hundreds of thousands of clones; about 95% were seen once. The sequencing sample was made of naive CD8+ T cells sorted from blood. This TCR came from a woman aged 25 to 45 in good health.

The CDR3 loop is CASSPPGQSSGNTIYF. CDR3 in DNA: TGTGCCAGCAGTCCCCCTGGACAGTCCTCTGGAAACACCATATATTTT. The chain has TRBV28 and TRBJ1-3; D is possibly TRBD1 (6 bases). The CDR3 is 16 amino acids. Germline V gives CDR1 MDHEN, CDR2 SYDVKM. V gave up 5 bases and J gave up 0 bases, with 14 bases separating them.